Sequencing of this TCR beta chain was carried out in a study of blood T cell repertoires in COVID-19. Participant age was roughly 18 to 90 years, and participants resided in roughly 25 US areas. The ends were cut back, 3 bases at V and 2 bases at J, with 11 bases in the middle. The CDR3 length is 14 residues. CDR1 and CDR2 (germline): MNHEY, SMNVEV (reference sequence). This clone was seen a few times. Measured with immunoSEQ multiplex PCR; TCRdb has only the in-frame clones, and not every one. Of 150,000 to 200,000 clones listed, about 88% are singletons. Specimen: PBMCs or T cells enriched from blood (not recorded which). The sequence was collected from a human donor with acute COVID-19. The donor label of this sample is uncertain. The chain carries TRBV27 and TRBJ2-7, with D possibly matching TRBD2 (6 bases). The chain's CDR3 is CASSFRGSAYEQYF. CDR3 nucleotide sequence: TGTGCCAGCAGTTTCCGGGGGTCCGCCTACGAGCAGTACTTC.